These 7 T cell receptor beta chains were sequenced from one sample in a study of tumor-infiltrating lymphocytes in primary liver carcinoma (dated by TCRdb to 2017 to 2019). Sequencing relied on an Illumina HiSeq 2500. Starting from approximately 460 ng total RNA, TCRbeta-specific cDNA was produced by reverse transcription with a constant-region primer and ProtoScript II reverse transcriptase. Construction of the TCRbeta libraries relied on three nested rounds of multiplex PCR, following a slightly modified ARM-PCR procedure. The first two PCR rounds used multiplex TRBV1-TRBV30 forward primers with a Cbeta reverse primer, each for approximately 11 cycles. The raw public reads went through TCRdb reprocessing: fastp at Q25, MiXCR clone calling, in-frame beta chains kept. Identical CDR3 protein sequences are pooled into one entry, listed with their most common genes and DNA. Recorded for this sample are approximately 79,000 distinct CDR3 sequences; roughly 69% of them occurred a single time. The top ten clonotypes cover approximately 30% of the sample.

Total RNA and DNA were co-extracted without cell sorting from approximately 22-30 mg of bulk tissue using the AllPrep DNA/RNA mini kit. Sequencing used liver tumor tissue from sampling region 4. The intended sense of this specimen's cell subset or site label: tumor region T4, right-lateral pole. These receptor sequences come from a man aged 40-49 years with primary liver carcinoma and hepatitis B virus infection.

Remarks on this clonotype: This likely comes from a read error, as the CDR3 has no conserved phenylalanine or tryptophan at its end. J is TRBJ2-2 and V is TRBV27; D is undetermined. V lost 8 bases and J 1 base, leaving 5 bases between the germline ends. Germline V gene lookup returns CDR1 MNHEY and CDR2 SMNVEV (reference sequence). The CDR3 length is 12 residues. The CDR3 loop reads CASGMNTGELFL. The CDR3 DNA sequence: TGTGCCAGCGGTATGAACACCGGGGAGCTGTTTCTT.

This clonotype was found many times. CDR3 nucleotides: TGCGCCAGCAGTGAGCGGGGGCCTGAAAATGAGCAGTTCTTC. Encoded protein: CASSERGPENEQFF. The chain links TRBV10-2 to TRBJ2-1; D may match TRBD1 or TRBD2 (6 bases each). Trimming pared 2 bases from V and 7 bases from J, leaving 12 bases between. Germline CDR1 reads WSHSY; CDR2 reads SAAADI. The CDR3 loop spans 14 amino acids.

This clonotype has just one count. A read error may produce the germline difference seen at one junction end. The chain recombines TRBV11-2 with TRBJ2-7; D is undetermined. In germline, CDR1 is SGHAT, CDR2 FQNNGV. CDR3 size: 15 residues. The CDR3 region is CASGLSVGIFYEQYF. DNA of the CDR3: TGTGCCAGCGGCCTATCTGTGGGAATATTCTACGAGCAATACTTC.

Points on this clonotype: At one boundary the junction diverges from the germline segment, which might be a read error. This sequence joins TRBV6-6 and TRBJ1-5; D gene uncertain. The CDR3 spans 15 residues. Germline V gene sequence: CDR1 MNHNY, CDR2 SVGAGI (reference sequence). CDR3 DNA sequence: TGTGCCATCAGGTCCGGAGTGAACAGCAATCGGCCCCAGCATTTT. Residues: CAIRSGVNSNRPQHF.

Remarks on this clonotype: Sequence at one end of the junction differs from germline and may be a read error. The chain joins TRBV12-3 or TRBV12-4 to TRBJ2-7, with TRBD1 matching 8 bases. There are 14 residues in the CDR3. The CDR3, as DNA: TGTGCCAGCAGCTTCGGACAGGGAGGTTGCGAGCAGTATTTC. As protein: CASSFGQGGCEQYF.

On this clonotype itself: The junction shows a germline mismatch at one end, possibly a read error. CDR3 region: CDSSQEGQYSYNEQFF. CDR3 DNA sequence: TGTGACAGCAGTCAAGAGGGGCAGTACTCCTACAATGAGCAGTTCTTC. V and J are TRBV4-2 and TRBJ2-1; the D call may be TRBD1 or TRBD2 (5 bases each). Per germline, CDR1 LGHNA and CDR2 YNFKEQ. The CDR3 length is 16 residues.

About this clonotype itself: The germline gene is not matched at one end of the junction; a read error may be the cause. The genes are TRBV2 and TRBJ2-5; 14 bases align to TRBD2. This CDR3 has 17 residues. CDR1 is SNHLY and CDR2 is FYNNEI in the germline V gene. CDR3 amino acids: CVSTGTSGRGGFETQYF. The CDR3 DNA follows: TGTGTCAGCACTGGGACTAGCGGGAGAGGGGGGTTTGAGACCCAGTACTTC.